This TCR beta chain came from a study of blood T cell repertoires in COVID-19 (TCRdb year 2020). About the investigation overall: Collaborator samples came from the United States, Italy and Spain and covered acute and convalescent phases of COVID-19. The prospective study material was composed of cDNA or gDNA derived from T cells, B-cell-depleted T cells, or PBMCs. The dataset comprised deeply sampled blood TCRbeta repertoires from subjects exposed to, actively infected with, or recovered from COVID-19. A freely available public database, intended as a resource for researchers studying the immune response to SARS-CoV-2, is where the repertoires were released. The samples were drawn from two sources: the first 160 participants of the ongoing ImmuneRACE study, and 1,200 or so subjects contributed by 6 global collaborators. Nearly every sample came with metadata listing a de-identified subject ID, COVID-19 status, age in years and sex. Where available, HLA class I and class II types were obtained from metadata supplied by the sample provider rather than from assay-based typing. What the study reported, not specific to this receptor: How much clinical and demographic metadata was included differed by source and by participant, and the metadata was provided uncurated.

V drops 5 bases and J drops 8 bases, leaving 7 bases in between. The CDR3 measures 11 amino acids from cysteine to phenylalanine. The DNA shown is the 33-base CDR3, in frame from base 1. Taken from the germline V gene, the CDR1 and CDR2 loops are SNHLY and FYNNEI. Turning to this clone: Its antigen specificity is not known. The record has no base qualities; no much larger clone is one base away.

Whole blood was collected in K2EDTA tubes by collaborating institutions according to the institutions' own protocols. For TCRbeta analysis, collaborator samples were shipped as frozen whole blood, as isolated PBMCs, or as DNA extracted from either sample type. TCRbeta CDR3 regions were amplified from genomic DNA using the immunoSEQ Assay, a bias-controlled multiplex PCR. Turning to the authors' computational methods: The number of nucleated cells in each sample was estimated from the amplification of reference gene primers within the assay. To quantify the absolute abundance of each unique TCRbeta CDR3 rearrangement, sequence reads were collapsed and filtered. For each sample, productive Simpson clonality was calculated as the square root of Simpson's diversity index over productive rearrangements. The table comes from immuneACCESS by way of TCRdb, which keeps in-frame sequences with V and J called. Part of the clones is missing from these tables; in studies checked, under half for an unresolved V gene and the rest for unknown reasons. The D gene and trimming were derived from the DNA, and the V and J assignments and clone size from that table. The sample table contains tens of thousands of clones; only one count was recorded for about 88% of them. The ten most abundant clones make up 8.5% of the sample.

The V gene is TRBV2 and the J gene is TRBJ2-1; the D gene lacks a confident call. This sequence was found in a man aged 60 to 69 with active COVID-19. The sample consisted of peripheral blood. The nucleotides are TGTGCCAGCAGTCCCCTCGATGAGCAGTTCTTC. Protein translation: CASSPLDEQFF.